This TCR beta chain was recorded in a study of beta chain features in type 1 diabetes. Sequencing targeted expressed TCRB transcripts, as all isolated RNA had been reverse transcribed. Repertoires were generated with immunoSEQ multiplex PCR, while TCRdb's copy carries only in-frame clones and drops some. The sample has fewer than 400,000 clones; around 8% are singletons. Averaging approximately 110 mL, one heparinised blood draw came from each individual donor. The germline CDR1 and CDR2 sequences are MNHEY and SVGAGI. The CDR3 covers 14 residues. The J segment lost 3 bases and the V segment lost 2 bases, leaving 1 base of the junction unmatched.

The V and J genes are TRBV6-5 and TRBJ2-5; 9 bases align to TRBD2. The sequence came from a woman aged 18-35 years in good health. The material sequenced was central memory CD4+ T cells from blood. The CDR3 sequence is CASSYGLAKETQYF. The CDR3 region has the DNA TGTGCCAGCAGTTACGGACTAGCGAAAGAGACCCAGTACTTC.